This T cell receptor (beta chain) was sequenced in a study of CD8 T cells in Susac syndrome. Germline V gives CDR1 MGHRA, CDR2 YSYEKL. V was trimmed by 1 base and J by 0 bases, leaving 6 bases between them. The CDR3 totals 14 residues. The RNA, roughly 0.5 to 1 ug, was put through reverse transcription using random hexamers. TCRdb redid the calling of the immunoSEQ multiplex PCR reads with MiXCR, one entry per CDR3 protein. In the table there are 25,000 to 35,000 distinct CDR3 sequences, 85% to 95% of which are singletons. The sequence was collected from a human donor in good health. Input material: CD8+ T cells from PBMCs. This rearrangement joins TRBV4-1 to TRBJ2-5; unclear D gene. CDR3 residues: CASSQAPYQETQYF. The CDR3, as DNA: TGCGCCAGCAGCCAAGCGCCGTACCAAGAGACCCAGTACTTC.